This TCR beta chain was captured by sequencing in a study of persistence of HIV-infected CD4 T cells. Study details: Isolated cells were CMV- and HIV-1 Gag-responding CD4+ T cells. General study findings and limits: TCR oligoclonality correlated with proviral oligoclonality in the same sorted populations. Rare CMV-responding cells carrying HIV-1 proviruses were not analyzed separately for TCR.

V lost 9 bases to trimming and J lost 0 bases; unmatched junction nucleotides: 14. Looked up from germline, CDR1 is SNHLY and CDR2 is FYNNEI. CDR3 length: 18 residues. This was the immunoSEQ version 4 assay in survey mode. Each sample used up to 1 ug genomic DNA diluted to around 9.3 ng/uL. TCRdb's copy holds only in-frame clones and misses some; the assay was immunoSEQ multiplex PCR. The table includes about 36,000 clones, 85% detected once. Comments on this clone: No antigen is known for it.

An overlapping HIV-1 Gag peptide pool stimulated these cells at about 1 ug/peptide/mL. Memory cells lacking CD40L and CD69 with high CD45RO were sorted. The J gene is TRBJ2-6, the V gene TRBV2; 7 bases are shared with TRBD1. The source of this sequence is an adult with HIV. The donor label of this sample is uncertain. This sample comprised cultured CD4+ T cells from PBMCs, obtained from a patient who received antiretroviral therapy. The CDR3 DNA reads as TGTGCCAGTTCAAATTACAGGGGAGCGGTCTCTGGGGCCAACGTCCTGACTTTC. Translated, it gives CASSNYRGAVSGANVLTF.